The 21 T cell receptor beta chains below were found in one sample sequenced in a study of technical replicates of blood from a handful of donors (dated by TCRdb to 2015 to 2018). The library was generated by the immunoSEQ multiplex PCR assay. TCRdb carries this immuneACCESS record with in-frame sequences only. Its versions omit some clonotypes, under half of them owing to an unresolved V gene in the studies checked, with the rest unexplained. The sample records tens of thousands of clones, 80% to 95% of which are singletons. The leading ten clones occupy 0.3% to 0.45% of the sample. The sequenced material came from T cells isolated from PBMCs. The receptors derive from a human donor in good health.

This rearrangement joins TRBV27 to TRBJ1-5, with 12 bases identical to TRBD1. The CDR3 is 17 residues long. Germline trimming cut 5 bases from V and 4 bases from J; bases unmatched to any gene: 9. CDR1 and CDR2 (germline): MNHEY, SMNVEV (reference sequence). The DNA of the CDR3 is TGTGCCAGCAGTAGGGGGACAGGGGGCTCCAGTAATCAGCCCCAGCATTTT. It is translated as CASSRGTGGSSNQPQHF.

The rearrangement links TRBV4-3 to TRBJ2-1, with D perhaps matching TRBD1 (6 bases). The V gene's germline CDR1 is LGHNA and CDR2 YSLEER. The ends were cut back, 2 bases at V and 4 bases at J, with 24 bases in the middle. The CDR3 spans 19 residues. CDR3 residues: CASSQSIPSPGQWYNEQFF. CDR3 in DNA: TGCGCCAGCAGCCAAAGTATTCCGTCCCCGGGACAATGGTACAATGAGCAGTTCTTC.

This sequence joins TRBV6-5 and TRBJ2-5, with D possibly TRBD1 on 5 matching bases. V lost 7 bases and J lost 4, with 13 bases in between. The CDR3 length is 13 residues. Germline loops: CDR1 MNHEY, CDR2 SVGAGI. CDR3 in amino acids: CASTKGVRETQYF. The CDR3 coding sequence is TGTGCCAGCACCAAAGGGGTTCGAGAGACCCAGTACTTC.

The chain is built from TRBV4-1 and TRBJ2-1; the match to TRBD1 covers 10 bases. Germline CDR1 reads MGHRA; CDR2 reads YSYEKL. The CDR3 has 15 amino acids. After removal of 4 bases from V and 9 bases from J, the junction contained 9 bases not matched to a gene. The chain's CDR3 is CASSPGTGEGSEQFF. DNA of the CDR3: TGCGCCAGCAGCCCGGGGACAGGGGAAGGAAGTGAGCAGTTCTTC.

The chain carries TRBV5-4 and TRBJ2-2; D is uncertain. This CDR3 has 14 residues. The V gene's germline CDR1 is SGHNT and CDR2 YYREEE (reference sequence). Trimming pared 2 bases from V and 1 base from J, leaving 6 bases between. The CDR3 region has the DNA TGTGCCAGCAGCTTTAAAAAGAACACCGGGGAGCTGTTTTTT. Translating gives CASSFKKNTGELFF.

The rearrangement links TRBV5-4 to TRBJ2-2, with 8 bases fitting TRBD2. This CDR3 is built from 15 residues. V shed 0 bases, J shed 5 bases, and the junction held 3 bases outside the gene matches. The V gene's germline CDR1 is SGHNT and CDR2 YYREEE (reference sequence). CDR3 DNA sequence: TGTGCCAGCAGCTTGGTTACTAGCGGAACCGGGGAGCTGTTTTTT. The encoded protein is CASSLVTSGTGELFF.

The chain is built from TRBV5-1 and TRBJ1-1; 8 bases are shared with TRBD1. Germline assignment: CDR1 SGHRS and CDR2 YFSETQ. There are 13 residues in the CDR3. V trimming: 3 bases; J trimming: 6 bases; junction bases outside the gene matches: 4. The CDR3 reads CASSSGQGAEAFF. DNA for the CDR3: TGCGCCAGCAGCTCCGGACAGGGCGCTGAAGCTTTCTTT.

This clone appeared a single time. The gene calls are TRBV7-3 and TRBJ2-5; 7 positions agree with TRBD1. V shed 0 bases, J shed 5 bases, and the junction held 6 bases outside the gene matches. The CDR3 has 15 residues. The germline gives CDR1 SGHTA, CDR2 FQGTGA. CDR3 nucleotide sequence: TGTGCCAGCAGCTTAACAGGGGGCTGGGGGGAGACCCAGTACTTC. Residues: CASSLTGGWGETQYF.

This clone was counted a few times. The chain carries TRBV2 and TRBJ2-3; D gene ambiguous. The germline gives CDR1 SNHLY, CDR2 FYNNEI. The V and J ends lost 4 bases and 2 bases respectively, with 10 bases between them. The CDR3 loop spans 14 amino acids. CDR3 loop: CASSVRPLTDTQYF. The CDR3, as DNA: TGTGCCAGCAGTGTGAGGCCCCTCACAGATACGCAGTATTTT.

The chain couples TRBV6-5 to TRBJ1-1; TRBD1 matches at 9 bases. The germline V gene has CDR1 MNHEY and CDR2 SVGAGI. Unmatched junction bases numbered 12, after V lost 5 bases and J lost 11 bases. The CDR3 totals 14 residues. The CDR3 region is CASSPAGTGLPAFF. For the CDR3, the DNA is TGTGCCAGCAGTCCAGCTGGGACAGGGCTTCCGGCTTTCTTT.

This chain links TRBV7-9 with TRBJ1-2, with 9 bases identical to TRBD1. The CDR3 consists of 15 residues. Germline V lookup: CDR1 SEHNR, CDR2 FQNEAQ (reference sequence). J lost 3 bases, V lost 5 bases, and 7 bases had no gene match. The CDR3 is CASSGYRGLDYGYTF. As DNA, the CDR3 is TGTGCCAGCAGCGGATACAGGGGGCTAGACTATGGCTACACCTTC.

J is TRBJ1-1 and V is TRBV27, with 9 bases that match TRBD1. CDR1 is MNHEY, CDR2 SMNVEV, per germline (reference sequence). J gave up 9 bases and V 5 bases, and 10 bases lay outside the gene matches. The CDR3 length is 14 residues. The CDR3 loop reads CASSTRTGAGKAFF. CDR3 bases: TGTGCCAGCAGTACACGGACAGGGGCTGGGAAAGCTTTCTTT.

The V gene is TRBV7-6, the J gene TRBJ2-7, with 7 bases that match TRBD2. The CDR3 runs 14 residues. Unmatched junction bases numbered 3, after V lost 1 base and J lost 3 bases. The germline CDR1 and CDR2 sequences are SGHVS and FNYEAQ. The CDR3 bases are TGTGCCAGCAGCTTAGGGACTAGTAACTACGAGCAGTACTTC. Translated, it gives CASSLGTSNYEQYF.

The V gene is TRBV30, the J gene TRBJ1-5; D may be TRBD1 (5 bases). The CDR3 has 14 amino acids. Trimming pared 2 bases from V and 10 bases from J, leaving 18 bases between. CDR1 is GTSNPN and CDR2 is SVGIG in the germline V gene (reference sequence). The CDR3, as DNA: TGTGCCTGGAGTTATCCGGGCCTTAGGGGCCCCCAGCATTTT. Protein sequence: CAWSYPGLRGPQHF.

V is TRBV7-8 and J is TRBJ2-1, with 9 bases identical to TRBD2. V shed 4 bases, J shed 4 bases, and the junction held 5 bases outside the gene matches. CDR1 and CDR2 from the germline V gene are SGHVS and FQNEAQ. This CDR3 is 15 amino acids long. The DNA for the CDR3 is TGTGCCAGCAGCTCTAGCGGGACGAGATACAATGAGCAGTTCTTC. As protein: CASSSSGTRYNEQFF.

The chain carries TRBV27 and TRBJ2-1; TRBD2 matches at 10 bases. Trimming removed 3 bases from V and 5 bases from J; junction bases left unmatched: 4. The length of the CDR3 is 15 residues. CDR1 and CDR2 (germline): MNHEY, SMNVEV (reference sequence). The CDR3 protein is CASSFLAGVNNEQFF. The CDR3 DNA follows: TGTGCCAGCAGTTTTCTAGCGGGAGTGAACAATGAGCAGTTCTTC.

This chain uses TRBV18 with TRBJ2-7; no clear D gene. V was clipped by 4 bases and J by 2 bases, with 12 bases between them. CDR1 and CDR2 from the germline V gene are KGHSH and LQKENI. CDR3 length: 14 residues. The CDR3 DNA is TGTGCCAGCTCACACTTAACAGAGACCTACGAGCAGTACTTC. It specifies CASSHLTETYEQYF.

As for this clone: At one end, the junction sequence differs from germline, possibly due to a read error. This chain links TRBV6-1 with TRBJ2-7; 10 bases are a match to TRBD2. The CDR3 length is 15 residues. Germline CDR1 reads MNHNS; CDR2 reads SASEGT. The CDR3 region is CASREGLADIYEQYF. In nucleotides, the CDR3 is TGTGCCAGCAGGGAAGGACTAGCGGACATCTACGAGCAGTACTTC.

The gene calls are TRBV6-5 and TRBJ1-1; TRBD1 agrees at 9 bases. This CDR3 spans 14 amino acids. Unmatched junction bases numbered 6, after V lost 6 bases and J lost 4 bases. In germline, CDR1 is MNHEY, CDR2 SVGAGI. CDR3 region: CASRGDREVTEAFF. In nucleotides, the CDR3 is TGTGCCAGCAGAGGGGACAGGGAGGTCACTGAAGCTTTCTTT.

The chain recombines TRBV30 with TRBJ2-7, with D possibly being TRBD1 (6 bases). The CDR3 is 13 amino acids. Trimming stripped 5 bases from V and 0 bases from J, with 11 bases between. Germline V gives CDR1 GTSNPN, CDR2 SVGIG (reference sequence). The CDR3 DNA reads TGTGCCTGGGACGGACAGTACTCCTACGAGCAGTACTTC. Encoded protein: CAWDGQYSYEQYF. Full variable domain (outside the CDR3, taken from reference TRBV30 and TRBJ2-7): SQTIHQWPATLVQPVGSPLSLECTVEGTSNPNLYWYRQAAGRGLQLLFYSVGIGQISSEVPQNLSASRPQDRQFILSSKKLLLSDSGFYLCAWDGQYSYEQYFGPGTRLTVT.

This chain joins TRBV19 and TRBJ2-7; 10 bases align to TRBD1. CDR1 and CDR2 from the germline V gene are LNHDA and SQIVND (reference sequence). The CDR3 length is 18 residues. Trimming at V came to 5 bases and at J to 3 bases, leaving 16 bases not matched to a gene. The CDR3 DNA reads TGTGCCAGTAGTCTTCACCCCCACCTCGGGACAGGGGACTACGAGCAGTACTTC. It codes for CASSLHPHLGTGDYEQYF.